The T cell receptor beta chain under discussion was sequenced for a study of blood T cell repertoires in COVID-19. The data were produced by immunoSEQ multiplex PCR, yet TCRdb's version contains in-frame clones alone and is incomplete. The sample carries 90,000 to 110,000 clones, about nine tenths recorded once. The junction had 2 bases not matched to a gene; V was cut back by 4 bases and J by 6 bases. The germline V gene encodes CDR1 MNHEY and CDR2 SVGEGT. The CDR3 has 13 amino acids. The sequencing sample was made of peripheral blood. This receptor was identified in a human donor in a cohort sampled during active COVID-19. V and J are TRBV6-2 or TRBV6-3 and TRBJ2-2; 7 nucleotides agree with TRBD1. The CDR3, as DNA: TGTGCCAGCAGTTCCCAGGGGGCCGGGGAGCTGTTTTTT. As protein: CASSSQGAGELFF.